Presented here are 28 T cell receptor beta chains from one specimen sequenced in a study of OX40 agonist ivuxolimab in advanced cancers. Assay: immunoSEQ multiplex PCR; the TCRdb copy retains only in-frame clones and omits some. The sample consists of 50,000 to 75,000 clones, 85% to 90% of them appearing once. The source material was CD4+ or CD8+ T cells sorted from blood, sampled in a trial of the OX40 agonist ivuxolimab. Source of these receptors: an adult with an advanced solid tumor such as melanoma, head and neck, liver or kidney cancer.

The V and J genes are TRBV29-1 and TRBJ2-5; D is possibly TRBD1 (6 bases). In germline, CDR1 is SQVTM, CDR2 ANQGSEA. The CDR3 contains 13 residues. V gave up 4 bases and J gave up 2 bases, with 11 bases separating them. Here the CDR3 DNA reads TGCAGCGTTGCTAGACAGGCTCAAGAGACCCAGTACTTC. Translating gives CSVARQAQETQYF.

The chain joins TRBV19 to TRBJ1-1, with D perhaps matching TRBD1 (5 bases). V was pared by 7 bases and J by 1 base, with 10 bases between. The CDR3 has 13 residues. Germline CDR1 LNHDA, CDR2 SQIVND (reference sequence). As DNA, the CDR3 is TGTGCCAGTATGAGTGGGGGGAACACTGAAGCTTTCTTT. It codes for CASMSGGNTEAFF. The full variable domain, with the rest looked up from reference TRBV19 and TRBJ1-1, is DGGITQSPKYLFRKEGQNVTLSCEQNLNHDAMYWYRQDPGQGLRLIYYSQIVNDFQKGDIAEGYSVSREKKESFPLTVTSAQKNPTAFYLCASMSGGNTEAFFGQGTRLTVV.

The chain couples TRBV11-2 to TRBJ2-3; TRBD1 matches at 8 bases. Germline V gene data show CDR1 as SGHAT and CDR2 as FQNNGV. J lost 0 bases, V lost 4 bases, and 6 bases had no gene match. CDR3 length: 16 amino acids. As DNA, the CDR3 is TGTGCCAGCAGCTGGACGACAGGGGAGAGCACAGATACGCAGTATTTT. Its protein is CASSWTTGESTDTQYF.

The chain uses TRBV13 and TRBJ2-1, with a weak D call TRBD2 (6 bases). Germline V gene sequence: CDR1 PRHDT, CDR2 FYEKMQ (reference sequence). V lost 4 bases, J lost 2 bases, and 27 bases lay in between. The CDR3 totals 20 residues. CDR3 residues: CASSSGEDTSLDGPYNEQFF. CDR3 sequence (DNA): TGTGCCAGCAGCTCGGGGGAGGATACTAGCTTGGACGGGCCCTACAATGAGCAGTTCTTC.

This chain links TRBV15 with TRBJ2-3, with D unclear. The CDR3 totals 14 residues. Trimming took 3 bases from V and 1 from J, leaving 8 bases between them. CDR1 is LNHNV and CDR2 is YYDKDF in the germline V gene (reference sequence). CDR3 bases: TGTGCCACCAGCAGGGGCACGGGCACAGATACGCAGTATTTT. Its translation is CATSRGTGTDTQYF. Full variable domain (outside the CDR3, taken from reference TRBV15 and TRBJ2-3): DAMVIQNPRYQVTQFGKPVTLSCSQTLNHNVMYWYQQKSSQAPKLLFHYYDKDFNNEADTPDNFQSRRPNTSFCFLDIRSPGLGDTAMYLCATSRGTGTDTQYFGPGTRLTVL.

The chain couples TRBV30 to TRBJ2-1; D is perhaps TRBD1 (5 bases). The germline V and J ends were trimmed by 2 bases and 8 bases, with 16 bases remaining between them. Germline CDR1 is GTSNPN and CDR2 is SVGIG (reference sequence). This CDR3 comprises 14 residues. For the CDR3, the DNA is TGTGCCTGGAGTAGAAAGGCCTTAGGGGATGAGCAGTTCTTC. Its protein is CAWSRKALGDEQFF.

The CDR3 nucleotides are TGCGCCAGCAGCTTGAGCCTAAACTATGGCTACACCTTC. It encodes CASSLSLNYGYTF. The genes are TRBV5-1 and TRBJ1-2; D not certain. V was pared by 1 base and J by 2 bases, with 6 bases between. Germline V gene sequence: CDR1 SGHRS, CDR2 YFSETQ. This CDR3 region has 13 residues.

The rearrangement uses TRBV11-2 and TRBJ1-4; no clear D gene. Germline lookup yields CDR1 SGHAT and CDR2 FQNNGV. V lost 0 bases to trimming and J lost 7 bases, with 15 bases between them. CDR3 length: 16 residues. CDR3 DNA: TGTGCCAGCAGCTTAGAGTCTTGGTATCCGGGTGAAAAACTGTTTTTT. It codes for CASSLESWYPGEKLFF.

This sequence joins TRBV14 and TRBJ2-1; D is perhaps TRBD2 (7 bases). This CDR3 region has 16 residues. Trimming cost V 0 bases and J 8 bases, with 17 bases left between them. The V gene's germline CDR1 is SGHDN and CDR2 FVKESK. The CDR3 protein is CASSQDGGEGVYEQFF. The CDR3 DNA reads as TGTGCCAGCAGCCAAGATGGAGGGGAGGGGGTTTATGAGCAGTTCTTC.

The chain couples TRBV4-1 to TRBJ1-1, with no clear D. CDR1 and CDR2 from the germline V gene are MGHRA and YSYEKL. Between the trimmed V and J ends, which lost 5 bases and 7 bases, there was a span of 11 bases. The CDR3 has 12 residues. The CDR3 DNA reads as TGCGCCAGCAGCTCCAGGTCTGATGAAGCTTTCTTT. It specifies CASSSRSDEAFF.

The chain is built from TRBV6-6 and TRBJ1-4, with 8 bases identical to TRBD1. The germline gives CDR1 MNHNY, CDR2 SVGAGI (reference sequence). The trim removed 6 bases at V and 8 bases at J, leaving 2 bases unmatched. This CDR3 spans 12 amino acids. Written as DNA, the CDR3 is TGTGCCAGCAGCGACAGGGGCGAAAAACTGTTTTTT. It codes for CASSDRGEKLFF.

The gene calls are TRBV6-1 and TRBJ1-5; D ambiguous. V was cut by 7 bases and J by 4 bases, with 14 bases left in between. The CDR3 consists of 14 residues. Germline CDR1 and CDR2: MNHNS and SASEGT. CDR3 in DNA: TGTGCCAGCATCCCCGGCCATCAAAATCAGCCCCAGCATTTT. As protein: CASIPGHQNQPQHF.

The rearrangement links TRBV5-4 to TRBJ2-7; D gene unclear. Looked up from germline, CDR1 is SGHNT and CDR2 is YYREEE (reference sequence). The length of the CDR3 is 14 residues. Between the trimmed V and J ends, which lost 0 bases and 1 base, there was a span of 8 bases. The chain's CDR3 is CASSLGAKSYEQYF. The CDR3 DNA follows: TGTGCCAGCAGCTTGGGGGCGAAATCCTACGAGCAGTACTTC.

The chain carries TRBV30 and TRBJ1-2; D might be TRBD1 (5 bases). Trimming left V 8 bases short and J 9 bases short, with 25 bases between. CDR3 length: 14 residues. Germline values: CDR1 GTSNPN, CDR2 SVGIG (reference sequence). The CDR3, as DNA: TGTGCCCGGGGAGCCGGAGGGACTGGGGTGAGCTACACCTTC. Amino acids: CARGAGGTGVSYTF.

This clone showed up just once. This chain uses TRBV18 with TRBJ2-7; 8 bases agree with TRBD1. The germline V gene has CDR1 KGHSH and CDR2 LQKENI. CDR3 length equals 13 residues. Germline trimming cut 3 bases from V and 6 bases from J; bases unmatched to any gene: 4. DNA of the CDR3: TGTGCCAGCTCACCCGACAGGGGCGGCGAGCAGTACTTC. Its translation is CASSPDRGGEQYF.

The chain is built from TRBV5-1 and TRBJ1-4; D possibly corresponds to TRBD1 (5 bases). The CDR3 is made up of 16 amino acids. Germline lookup yields CDR1 SGHRS and CDR2 YFSETQ. Deletions cut 0 bases from V and 8 bases from J, with 17 bases between. CDR3 sequence (DNA): TGCGCCAGCAGCTTGGTTTTTGGGGGACTTCGGGAAAAACTGTTTTTT. This codes for CASSLVFGGLREKLFF.

The chain has TRBV5-1 and TRBJ2-2; D ambiguous. V was cut by 5 bases and J by 5 bases, with 7 bases left in between. Germline V gives CDR1 SGHRS, CDR2 YFSETQ. CDR3 size: 12 residues. CDR3: CASRMGTGELFF. DNA for the CDR3: TGCGCCAGCAGAATGGGGACCGGGGAGCTGTTTTTT.

V is TRBV5-6 and J is TRBJ2-3; 11 nucleotides line up with TRBD2. CDR3 length equals 15 residues. V lost 6 bases and J lost 10; bases outside the gene matches: 13. CDR1 and CDR2 (germline): SGHDT, YYEEEE. CDR3 nucleotide sequence: TGTGCCAGCAACGCACTAGCGGGAGTCGGCTCGGCGCAGTATTTT. Encoded protein: CASNALAGVGSAQYF.

V is TRBV2 and J is TRBJ1-5; D is ambiguous. CDR3 length equals 12 residues. Germline V CDR1 and CDR2: SNHLY, FYNNEI. V lost 5 bases, J lost 4 bases, and 6 bases lay in between. In nucleotides, the CDR3 is TGTGCCAGCAGTCCATGGAATCAGCCCCAGCATTTT. It is translated as CASSPWNQPQHF.

V usage is TRBV7-9 and J usage is TRBJ2-1, with 9 bases identical to TRBD2. The germline CDR1 and CDR2 sequences are SEHNR and FQNEAQ (reference sequence). Trimming cost V 5 bases and J 10 bases; bases outside gene matches: 18. The CDR3 runs to 17 residues. The CDR3 region has the DNA TGTGCCAGCAGCCGCCCCCCTAGCGGGGATACATCGAGAGAGCAGTTCTTC. This encodes CASSRPPSGDTSREQFF.

This rearrangement joins TRBV11-3 to TRBJ2-7, with 8 nucleotides matching TRBD2. This CDR3 is 14 amino acids long. Germline assignment: CDR1 SGHNT and CDR2 YENEEA. The V segment lost 4 bases and the J segment 1 base; nucleotides outside the gene matches: 3. The CDR3 region has the DNA TGTGCCAGCAGCTCGGGAGGGGCTTCCTACGAGCAGTACTTC. Translation gives CASSSGGASYEQYF.

A note on this clone: One end of the junction does not line up with germline, which may come from a read error. In DNA, the CDR3 is TGTGCCATCAGTGAACGGGGAACTAATGAAAAACTGTTTTTT. Protein product: CAISERGTNEKLFF. V gene TRBV6-5 combines with J gene TRBJ1-4; the D is unclear. The CDR3 is made up of 14 amino acids. Per germline, CDR1 MNHEY and CDR2 SVGAGI.

The rearrangement joins TRBV29-1 to TRBJ2-1, with 8 bases identical to TRBD1. Germline loops: CDR1 SQVTM, CDR2 ANQGSEA. The V gene end was trimmed by 2 bases and the J gene end by 10 bases; junction bases not matched to a gene: 7. This CDR3 is built from 13 residues. In DNA form, the CDR3 reads TGCAGCGTTGAAAAGACACAGGGGGGCGAGCAGTTCTTC. Encoded protein: CSVEKTQGGEQFF.

The J gene is TRBJ2-1, the V gene TRBV19, with no clear D. The CDR3 is made up of 13 amino acids. Trimming took 8 bases from V and 2 from J, leaving 10 bases between them. Germline CDR1 LNHDA, CDR2 SQIVND (reference sequence). CDR3 loop: CASAEQTYNEQFF. The CDR3 DNA reads as TGTGCCAGTGCTGAGCAGACCTACAATGAGCAGTTCTTC. The variable domain in full, with the rest retrieved from reference TRBV19 and TRBJ2-1, is DGGITQSPKYLFRKEGQNVTLSCEQNLNHDAMYWYRQDPGQGLRLIYYSQIVNDFQKGDIAEGYSVSREKKESFPLTVTSAQKNPTAFYLCASAEQTYNEQFFGPGTRLTVL.

This chain connects TRBV11-2 to TRBJ2-7, with D uncertain. V was pared by 4 bases and J by 3 bases, with 19 bases between. In germline, CDR1 is SGHAT, CDR2 FQNNGV. This CDR3 is built from 16 residues. The CDR3 DNA sequence: TGTGCCAGCAGCTCCTCTCCCGTAGACCGAGTCTACGAGCAGTACTTC. Its translation: CASSSSPVDRVYEQYF.

The rearrangement uses TRBV19 and TRBJ1-4; weak D call: TRBD1 (6 bases). Germline values: CDR1 LNHDA, CDR2 SQIVND (reference sequence). The CDR3 extends over 15 amino acids. Trimming removed 3 bases from V and 5 bases from J, with 13 bases in between. CDR3 sequence: CASSILPRGNEKLFF. The CDR3 DNA is TGTGCCAGTAGTATCCTGCCCAGGGGAAATGAAAAACTGTTTTTT.

The chain uses TRBV21-1 and TRBJ1-5; TRBD1, as called in the table, went unchecked against the DNA. TRBV21-1 is termed a pseudogene. The CDR3 extends over 13 amino acids. The CDR3 region has the DNA TGTGCCAGCGGAAGACAGGGAGATCAGCCCCAGCATTTT. Protein sequence: CASGRQGDQPQHF.

The chain uses TRBV6-6 and TRBJ1-6; tentative D call: TRBD1 (6 bases). V dropped 6 bases and J dropped 8 bases, with 14 bases sitting between them. The CDR3 extends over 14 amino acids. Germline CDR1 is MNHNY and CDR2 is SVGAGI (reference sequence). CDR3 in DNA: TGTGCCAGCAGGAGGACAGACTTAGATTCACCCCTCCACTTT. As protein: CASRRTDLDSPLHF.